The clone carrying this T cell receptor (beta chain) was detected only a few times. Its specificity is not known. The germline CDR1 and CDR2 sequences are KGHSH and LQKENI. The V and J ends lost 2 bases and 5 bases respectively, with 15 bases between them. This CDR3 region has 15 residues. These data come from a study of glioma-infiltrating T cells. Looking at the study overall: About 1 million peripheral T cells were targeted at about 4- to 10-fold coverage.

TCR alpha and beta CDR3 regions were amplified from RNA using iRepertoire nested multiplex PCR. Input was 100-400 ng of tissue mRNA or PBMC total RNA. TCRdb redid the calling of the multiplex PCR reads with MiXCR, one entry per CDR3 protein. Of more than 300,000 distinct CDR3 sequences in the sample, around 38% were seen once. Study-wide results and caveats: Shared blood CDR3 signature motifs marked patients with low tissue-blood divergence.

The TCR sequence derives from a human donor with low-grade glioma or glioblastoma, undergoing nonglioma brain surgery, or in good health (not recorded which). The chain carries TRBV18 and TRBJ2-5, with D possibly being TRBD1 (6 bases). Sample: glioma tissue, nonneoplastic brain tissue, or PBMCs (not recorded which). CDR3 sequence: CASSPSTGSRETQYF. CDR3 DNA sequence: TGTGCCAGCTCACCATCAACAGGGAGTCGGGAGACCCAGTACTTC.